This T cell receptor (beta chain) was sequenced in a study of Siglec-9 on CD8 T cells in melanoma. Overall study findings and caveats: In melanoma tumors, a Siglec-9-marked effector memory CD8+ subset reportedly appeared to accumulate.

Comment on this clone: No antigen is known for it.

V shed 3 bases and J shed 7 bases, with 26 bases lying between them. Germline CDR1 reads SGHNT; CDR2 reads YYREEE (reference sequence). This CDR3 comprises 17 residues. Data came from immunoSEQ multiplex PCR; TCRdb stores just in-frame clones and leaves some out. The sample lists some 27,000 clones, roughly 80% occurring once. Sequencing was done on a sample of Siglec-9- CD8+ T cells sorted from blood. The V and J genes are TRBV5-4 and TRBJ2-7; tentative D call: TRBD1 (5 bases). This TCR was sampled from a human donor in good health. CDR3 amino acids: CASSSLAGAGMMGEQYF. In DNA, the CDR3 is TGTGCCAGCAGCTCCTTGGCCGGCGCAGGGATGATGGGGGAGCAGTACTTC.